This T cell receptor (beta chain) was observed in a study of control samples from healthy donors and cancer patients. The method was immunoSEQ multiplex PCR; TCRdb's version includes in-frame clones alone and lacks a portion of them. The profile shows about 75,000 clones, 94% of them singletons. The germline V gene encodes CDR1 SQVTM and CDR2 ANQGSEA. The CDR3 loop spans 12 amino acids. V was cut by 4 bases and J by 7 bases, with 10 bases left in between. This chain joins TRBV29-1 and TRBJ1-4, with D possibly TRBD1 on 5 matching bases. Sequencing was carried out using blood. The TCR sequence derives from a middle-aged woman in good health. The CDR3 DNA reads TGCAGCGTTGTTACGAGGGGTGAAAAACTGTTTTTT. This gives the protein CSVVTRGEKLFF.